This TCR beta chain was sequenced during a study of blood T cell repertoires in COVID-19. The method was immunoSEQ multiplex PCR; TCRdb's version includes in-frame clones alone and lacks a portion of them. This sample has 430,000 or so clones, with 85% to 90% found just once. The CDR3 has 13 residues. The V end was cut by 2 bases, the J end by 5 bases, with 9 bases between. Germline assignment: CDR1 ENHRY and CDR2 SYGVKD. The receptor comes from a middle-aged woman who had recovered from COVID-19. The gene calls are TRBV10-3 and TRBJ1-2; D is perhaps TRBD1 (5 bases). The source material was PBMCs or T cells enriched from blood (not recorded which). The CDR3 sequence: CAISEATVYGYTF. In DNA form, the CDR3 reads TGTGCCATCAGTGAGGCGACAGTGTATGGCTACACCTTC.